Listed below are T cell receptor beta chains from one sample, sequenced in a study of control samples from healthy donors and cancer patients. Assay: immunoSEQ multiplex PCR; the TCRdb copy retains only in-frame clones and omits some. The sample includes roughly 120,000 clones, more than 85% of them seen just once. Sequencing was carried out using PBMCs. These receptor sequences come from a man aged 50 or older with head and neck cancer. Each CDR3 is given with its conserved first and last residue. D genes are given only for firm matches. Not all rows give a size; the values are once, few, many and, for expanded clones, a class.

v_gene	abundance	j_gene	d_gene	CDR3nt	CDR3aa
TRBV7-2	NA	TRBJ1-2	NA	TGTGCCAGCAGCTCGGGCCCCCCAAACTATGGCTACACCTTC	CASSSGPPNYGYTF
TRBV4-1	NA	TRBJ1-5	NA	TGCGCCAGCAGCCAAGATGGGGCCAAGTATCAGCCCCAGCATTTT	CASSQDGAKYQPQHF
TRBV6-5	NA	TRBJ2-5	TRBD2	TGTGCCAGCAGCCCGGACTGGGGGGGAGGGGAGACCCAGTACTTC	CASSPDWGGGETQYF
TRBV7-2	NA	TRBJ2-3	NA	TGTGCCAGCAGCTTAGCCCGGGGTATTGGCACAGATACGCAGTATTTT	CASSLARGIGTDTQYF
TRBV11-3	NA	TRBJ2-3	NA	TGTGCCAGCAGCTTAGGATCCCTCGGCCCGGCATCTAGCACAGATACGCAGTATTTT	CASSLGSLGPASSTDTQYF
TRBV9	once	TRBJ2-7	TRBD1	TGTGCCAGCAGCGTAGGACAGGGGGCCTCCTCCTACGAGCAGTACTTC	CASSVGQGASSYEQYF
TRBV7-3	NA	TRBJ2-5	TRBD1	TGTGCCAGCAGCTTATCCTCAGGGGGCCGAGAGACCCAGTACTTC	CASSLSSGGRETQYF
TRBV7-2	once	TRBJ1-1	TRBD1	TGTGCCAGCAGCTTAGGACAGGGCTTGAACACTGAAGCTTTCTTT	CASSLGQGLNTEAFF
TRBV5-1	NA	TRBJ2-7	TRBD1	TGCGCCAGCAGCTTGGCCCCCCCCGGACAGGGGCTCTACGAGCAGTACTTC	CASSLAPPGQGLYEQYF
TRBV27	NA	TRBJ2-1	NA	TGTGCCAGCAGTTTCGGGCAGGGCTACAATGAGCAGTTCTTC	CASSFGQGYNEQFF
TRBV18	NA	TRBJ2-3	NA	TGTGCCAGCTCTCCCCCTCCCGGGGGCACAGATACGCAGTATTTT	CASSPPPGGTDTQYF
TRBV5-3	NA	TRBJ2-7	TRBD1	TGTGCCAGAAGCTTTTGTCGGGACAGGGGGCAGAACGAGCAGTACTTC	CARSFCRDRGQNEQYF
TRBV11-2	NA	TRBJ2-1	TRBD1	TGTGCCAGCAGCTTATGGGGACAGGGGCCCAATGAGCAGTTCTTC	CASSLWGQGPNEQFF
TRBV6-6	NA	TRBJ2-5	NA	TGTGCCAGCAGTTACGGGGACCGGGTCCCAGAGACCCAGTACTTC	CASSYGDRVPETQYF
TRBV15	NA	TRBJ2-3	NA	TGTGCCACCAGCAGAGAGAGGGGAGAATCAGATACGCAGTATTTT	CATSRERGESDTQYF
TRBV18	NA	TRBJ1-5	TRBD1	TGTGCCAGCTCACGGGACAGAAGCAATCAGCCCCAGCATTTT	CASSRDRSNQPQHF
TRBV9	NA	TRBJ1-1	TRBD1	TGTGCCAGCAGCGCCAGTCACAGGGGCCCTGAGAACACTGAAGCTTTCTTT	CASSASHRGPENTEAFF
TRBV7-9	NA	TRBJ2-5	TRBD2	TGTGCCATAGGACTAGCGGGGGGGTCTGAGACCCAGTACTTC	CAIGLAGGSETQYF
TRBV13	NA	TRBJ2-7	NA	TGTGCCAGCAGCCACCGGGAGACCTACGAGCAGTACTTC	CASSHRETYEQYF
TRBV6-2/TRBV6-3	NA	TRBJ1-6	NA	TGTGCCAGCAGTATTCGGGAAAAATCCTATAATTCACCCCTCCACTTT	CASSIREKSYNSPLHF
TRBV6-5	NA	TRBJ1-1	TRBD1	TGTGCCAGCGCCATCAGGGGGGGTTCAACTGAAGCTTTCTTT	CASAIRGGSTEAFF
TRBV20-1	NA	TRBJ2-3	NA	TGCAGTGCTAGTAGGTTCCGGACAGCCCGGCCAGAGCAGTATTTT	CSASRFRTARPEQYF
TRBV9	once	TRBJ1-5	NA	TGTGCCAGCAGCGCCGGAGGAAATCAGCCCCAGCATTTT	CASSAGGNQPQHF
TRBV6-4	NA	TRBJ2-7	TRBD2	TGTGCCAGACTAGCGGGGGGGGACGAGCAGTACTTC	CARLAGGDEQYF
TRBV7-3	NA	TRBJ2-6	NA	TGTGCCAGCAGCCCCAGGGGGGTACCTGGGGCCAACGTCCTGACTTTC	CASSPRGVPGANVLTF
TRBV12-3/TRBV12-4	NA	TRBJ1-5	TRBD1	TGTGCCAGCAGTCAGGGGGCTGGGCAGCCCCAGCATTTT	CASSQGAGQPQHF
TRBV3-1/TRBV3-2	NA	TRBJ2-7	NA	TGTGCCAGCAGCCAAGAAGCCGGGGTGAGCTCCTACGAGCAGTACTTC	CASSQEAGVSSYEQYF
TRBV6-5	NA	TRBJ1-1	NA	TGTGCCAGCAACGGGATGATCGGCACTGAAGCTTTCTTT	CASNGMIGTEAFF
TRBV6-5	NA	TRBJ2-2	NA	TGTGCCAGCAGCCTATCCTTCAACACCGGGGAGCTGTTTTTT	CASSLSFNTGELFF
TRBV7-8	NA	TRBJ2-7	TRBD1	TGTGCCAGCAGCCCCGGGGACAGGTACGAGCAGTACTTC	CASSPGDRYEQYF
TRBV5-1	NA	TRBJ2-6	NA	TGCGCCAGCGCTTCAACTTCTGGGGCCAACGTCCTGACTTTC	CASASTSGANVLTF
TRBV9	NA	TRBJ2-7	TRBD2	TGTGCCAGCAGCGCGACTAGCGGGGGGGCCGGTGAGCAGTACTTC	CASSATSGGAGEQYF
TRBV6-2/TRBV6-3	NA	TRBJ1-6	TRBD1	TGTGCCAGCAGTTACTGGACAGGCGCCAATTCACCCCTCCACTTT	CASSYWTGANSPLHF
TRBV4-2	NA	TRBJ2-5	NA	TGTGCCAGCAGCCAAGAAGAGGGGCGGGAGACCCAGTACTTC	CASSQEEGRETQYF
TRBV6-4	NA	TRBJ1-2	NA	TGTGCCAGCAGTGACTCGCCCGCGGGATATGGCTACACCTTC	CASSDSPAGYGYTF
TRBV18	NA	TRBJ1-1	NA	TGTGCCAGCTCACCAAGGGGGGAAGGCAGGGTGAACACTGAAGCTTTCTTT	CASSPRGEGRVNTEAFF
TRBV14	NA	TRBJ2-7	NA	TGTGCCAGCAGCCAAGGAGTACAGGGCGACTACTACGAGCAGTACTTC	CASSQGVQGDYYEQYF
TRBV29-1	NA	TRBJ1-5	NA	TGCAGCGTTGAGTGGGCCCCCAATCAGCCCCAGCATTTT	CSVEWAPNQPQHF
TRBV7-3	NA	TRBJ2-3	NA	TGTGCCAGCAGCCTCCAGAGCAGGGATACGCAGTATTTT	CASSLQSRDTQYF
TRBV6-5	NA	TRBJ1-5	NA	TGTGCCAGCAGCTCCGGACACCCCGGTGAGCCCCAGCATTTT	CASSSGHPGEPQHF
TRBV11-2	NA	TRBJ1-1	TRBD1	TGTGCCAGCAGCTTAAGGGGGCTTGACACTGAAGCTTTCTTT	CASSLRGLDTEAFF
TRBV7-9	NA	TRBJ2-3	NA	TGTGCCAGCAGCTCAGGGGGGTTGCCAGATACGCAGTATTTT	CASSSGGLPDTQYF
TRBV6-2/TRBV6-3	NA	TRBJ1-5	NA	TGTGCCAGCAGTTACACAGGTTGGGGCAATCAGCCCCAGCATTTT	CASSYTGWGNQPQHF
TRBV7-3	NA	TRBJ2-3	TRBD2	TGTGCCAGCAGCTTAGCGGGGGGGTACACAGATACGCAGTATTTT	CASSLAGGYTDTQYF
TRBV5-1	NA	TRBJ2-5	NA	TGCGCCAGCAGTTTTAGAAGTGGAGGAGAGACCCAGTACTTC	CASSFRSGGETQYF
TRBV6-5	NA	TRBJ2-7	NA	TGTGCCAGCAGTTCGGACGGCACCTACGAGCAGTACTTC	CASSSDGTYEQYF
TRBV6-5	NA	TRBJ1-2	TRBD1	TGTGCCAGCAGTTACCAGGGGGGGATTTATGGCTACACCTTC	CASSYQGGIYGYTF
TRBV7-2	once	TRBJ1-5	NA	TGTGCCAGCAGCTTAGGGGCGGGTCAGCCCCAGCATTTT	CASSLGAGQPQHF
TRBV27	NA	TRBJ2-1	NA	TGTGCCAGCAGTTTATCGGCAATCGTGTCGGGAATACGAACTTACAATGAGCAGTTCTTC	CASSLSAIVSGIRTYNEQFF
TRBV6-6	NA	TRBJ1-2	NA	TGTGCCAGCAGTTACTTGAAGGGCAGGGGCTACACCTTC	CASSYLKGRGYTF
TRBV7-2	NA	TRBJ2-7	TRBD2	TGTGCCAGCAGCTTAGCGGCGGGGGGCTACGCCGAGCAGTACTTC	CASSLAAGGYAEQYF
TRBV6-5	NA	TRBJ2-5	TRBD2	TGTGCCAGCAGTTTCGGTCTAGCGGGACAAAGTACCCAGTACTTC	CASSFGLAGQSTQYF
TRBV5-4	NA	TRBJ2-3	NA	TGTGCCAGCAGCTTGTCAGCCGGAGATACGCAGTATTTT	CASSLSAGDTQYF
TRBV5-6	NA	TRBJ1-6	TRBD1	TGTGCCAGCAGCCCTCGGACAGGGCTTCAGAATTCACCCCTCCACTTT	CASSPRTGLQNSPLHF
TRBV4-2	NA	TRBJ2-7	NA	TGTGCCAGCAGCCAAGAGGACAGCCTCTCCTACGAGCAGTACTTC	CASSQEDSLSYEQYF
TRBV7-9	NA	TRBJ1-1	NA	TGTGCCAGCAGCTTAGCCCCCCCCGGGGATGAAGCTTTCTTT	CASSLAPPGDEAFF
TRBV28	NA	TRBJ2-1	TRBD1	TGTGCCACCAAGTTCGGGGACAGAGCCTACAATGAGCAGTTCTTC	CATKFGDRAYNEQFF